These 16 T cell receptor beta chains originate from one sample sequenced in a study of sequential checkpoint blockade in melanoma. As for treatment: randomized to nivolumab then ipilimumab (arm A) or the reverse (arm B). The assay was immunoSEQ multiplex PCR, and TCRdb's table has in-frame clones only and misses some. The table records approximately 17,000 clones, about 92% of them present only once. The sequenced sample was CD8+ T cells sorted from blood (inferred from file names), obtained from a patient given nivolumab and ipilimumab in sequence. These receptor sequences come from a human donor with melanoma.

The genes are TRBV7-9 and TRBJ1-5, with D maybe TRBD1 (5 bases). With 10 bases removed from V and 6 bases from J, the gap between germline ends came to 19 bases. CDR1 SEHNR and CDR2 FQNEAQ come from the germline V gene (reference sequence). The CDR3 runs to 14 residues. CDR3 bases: TGTGCCACTTCTGATGGAGGGGCTATTCAGCCCCAGCATTTT. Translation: CATSDGGAIQPQHF.

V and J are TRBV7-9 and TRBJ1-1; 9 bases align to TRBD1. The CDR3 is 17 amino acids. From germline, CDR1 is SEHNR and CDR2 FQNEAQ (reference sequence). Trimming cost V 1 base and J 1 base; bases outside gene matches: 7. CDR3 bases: TGTGCCAGCAGCTTAGGTCGTGGACAGGGGAAGAACACTGAAGCTTTCTTT. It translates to CASSLGRGQGKNTEAFF. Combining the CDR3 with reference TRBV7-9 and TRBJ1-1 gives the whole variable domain DTGVSQNPRHKITKRGQNVTFRCDPISEHNRLYWYRQTLGQGPEFLTYFQNEAQLEKSRLLSDRFSAERPKGSFSTLEIQRTEQGDSAMYLCASSLGRGQGKNTEAFFGQGTRLTVV.

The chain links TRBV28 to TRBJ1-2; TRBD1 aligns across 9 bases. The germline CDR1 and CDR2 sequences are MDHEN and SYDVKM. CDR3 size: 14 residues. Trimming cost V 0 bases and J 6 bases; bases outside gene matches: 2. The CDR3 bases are TGTGCCAGCAGTTTATGGGGACAGGGTCATGGCTACACCTTC. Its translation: CASSLWGQGHGYTF.

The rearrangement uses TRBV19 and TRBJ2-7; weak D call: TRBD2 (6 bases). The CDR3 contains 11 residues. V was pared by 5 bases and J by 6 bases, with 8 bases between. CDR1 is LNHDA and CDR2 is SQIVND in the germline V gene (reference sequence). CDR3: CASSYSGEQYF. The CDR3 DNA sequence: TGTGCCAGTAGTTATAGCGGCGAGCAGTACTTC.

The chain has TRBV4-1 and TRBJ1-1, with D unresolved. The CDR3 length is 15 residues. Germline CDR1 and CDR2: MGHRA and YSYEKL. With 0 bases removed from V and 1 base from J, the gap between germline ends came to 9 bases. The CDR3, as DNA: TGCGCCAGCAGCCAAGAAGGTCGGGGGAACACTGAAGCTTTCTTT. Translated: CASSQEGRGNTEAFF.

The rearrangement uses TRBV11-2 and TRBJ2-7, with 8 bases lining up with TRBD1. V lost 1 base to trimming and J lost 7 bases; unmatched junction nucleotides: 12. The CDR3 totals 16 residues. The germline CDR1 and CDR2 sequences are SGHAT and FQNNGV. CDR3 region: CASSLVAGGLLGEQYV. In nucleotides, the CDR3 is TGTGCCAGCAGCTTAGTAGCAGGGGGCTTGCTAGGGGAGCAGTACGTC.

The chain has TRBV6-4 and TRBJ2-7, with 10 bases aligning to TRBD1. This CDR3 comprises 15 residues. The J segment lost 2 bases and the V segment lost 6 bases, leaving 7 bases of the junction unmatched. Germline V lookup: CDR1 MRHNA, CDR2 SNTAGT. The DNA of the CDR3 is TGTGCCAGCAGAGAAGCCGACAGGGGGCCCTACGAGCAGTACTTC. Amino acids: CASREADRGPYEQYF.

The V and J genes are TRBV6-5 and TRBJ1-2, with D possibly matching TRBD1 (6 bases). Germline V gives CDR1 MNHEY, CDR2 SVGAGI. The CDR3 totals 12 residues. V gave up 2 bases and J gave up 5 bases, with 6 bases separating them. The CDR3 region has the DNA TGTGCCAGCAGTTACCAGGGGTATGGCTACACCTTC. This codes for CASSYQGYGYTF.

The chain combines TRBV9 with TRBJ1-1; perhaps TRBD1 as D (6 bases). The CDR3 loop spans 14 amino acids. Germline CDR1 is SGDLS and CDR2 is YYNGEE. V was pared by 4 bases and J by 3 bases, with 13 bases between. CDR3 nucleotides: TGTGCCAGCAGCCCTCAGGGGATGGACACTGAAGCTTTCTTT. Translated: CASSPQGMDTEAFF. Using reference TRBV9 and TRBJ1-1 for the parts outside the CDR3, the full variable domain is DSGVTQTPKHLITATGQRVTLRCSPRSGDLSVYWYQQSLDQGLQFLIQYYNGEERAKGNILERFSAQQFPDLHSELNLSSLELGDSALYFCASSPQGMDTEAFFGQGTRLTVV.

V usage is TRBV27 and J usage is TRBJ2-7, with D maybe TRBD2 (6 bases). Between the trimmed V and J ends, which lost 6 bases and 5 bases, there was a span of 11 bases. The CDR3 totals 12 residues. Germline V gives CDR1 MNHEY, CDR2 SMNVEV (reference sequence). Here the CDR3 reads CASSWRGHEQYF. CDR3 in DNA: TGTGCCAGCAGCTGGCGGGGCCACGAGCAGTACTTC.

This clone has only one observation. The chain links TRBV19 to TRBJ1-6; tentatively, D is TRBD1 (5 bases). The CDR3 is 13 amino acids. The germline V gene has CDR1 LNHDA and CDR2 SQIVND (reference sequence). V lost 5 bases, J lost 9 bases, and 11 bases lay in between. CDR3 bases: TGTGCCAGTAGTCTGACAGTTTCTTCACCCCTCCACTTT. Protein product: CASSLTVSSPLHF.

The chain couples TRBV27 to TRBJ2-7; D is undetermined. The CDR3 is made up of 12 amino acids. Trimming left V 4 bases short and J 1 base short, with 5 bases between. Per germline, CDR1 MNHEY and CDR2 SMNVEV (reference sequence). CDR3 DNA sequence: TGTGCCAGCAGTTCTACTTCCTACGAGCAGTACTTC. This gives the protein CASSSTSYEQYF.

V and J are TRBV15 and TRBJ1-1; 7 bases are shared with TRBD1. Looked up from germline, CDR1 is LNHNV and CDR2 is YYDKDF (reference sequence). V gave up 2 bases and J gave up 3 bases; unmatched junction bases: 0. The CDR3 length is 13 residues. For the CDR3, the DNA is TGTGCCACCAGCAGAACAGGGGACACTGAAGCTTTCTTT. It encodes CATSRTGDTEAFF.

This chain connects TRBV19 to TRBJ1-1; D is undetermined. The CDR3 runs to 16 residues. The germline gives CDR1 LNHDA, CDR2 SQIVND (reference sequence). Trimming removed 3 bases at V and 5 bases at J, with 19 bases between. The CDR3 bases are TGTGCCAGTAGTATCCCGTGGTCGAGGCCGGGGACTGAAGCTTTCTTT. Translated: CASSIPWSRPGTEAFF.

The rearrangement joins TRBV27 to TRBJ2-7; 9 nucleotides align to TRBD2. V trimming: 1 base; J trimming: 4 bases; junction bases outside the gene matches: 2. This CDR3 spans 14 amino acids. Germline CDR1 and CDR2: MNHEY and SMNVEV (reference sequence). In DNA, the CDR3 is TGTGCCAGCAGTTTATATACTAGCGGGTACGAGCAGTACTTC. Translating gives CASSLYTSGYEQYF.

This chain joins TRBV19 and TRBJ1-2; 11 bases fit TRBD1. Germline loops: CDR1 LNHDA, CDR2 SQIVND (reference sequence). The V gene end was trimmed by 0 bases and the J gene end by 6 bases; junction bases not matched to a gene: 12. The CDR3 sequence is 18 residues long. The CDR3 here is CASSIDQTPGQGGDGYTF. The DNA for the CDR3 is TGTGCCAGTAGTATAGATCAAACTCCGGGACAGGGGGGCGATGGCTACACCTTC.